This is a list of T cell receptor beta chains from one sample in a study of blood T cell repertoires in COVID-19. The repertoire was sequenced with immunoSEQ multiplex PCR; TCRdb's copy has only in-frame clones and lacks some. The sample yields some 50,000 clones, roughly 91% seen once. The sequenced material came from peripheral blood. Receptors originate from a man aged 50-59 years with active COVID-19. Each CDR3 is given with its conserved first and last residue. Fields, in order: clone size, V gene, D gene, J gene, CDR3 protein, CDR3 DNA. The D gene is left open where the match is weak. Some rows have no size entry. The others give once, few or many, or a class for an expanded clone.

clone_size: few
v_call: TRBV24-1
d_call: TRBD2
j_call: TRBJ2-1
cdr3_aa: CATSDRTSGTHNEQFF
cdr3_nt: TGTGCCACCAGTGATAGGACTAGCGGGACCCACAATGAGCAGTTCTTC

clone_size: -
v_call: TRBV6-5
d_call: -
j_call: TRBJ2-6
cdr3_aa: CASSSVYSGANVLTF
cdr3_nt: TGTGCCAGCAGTTCGGTGTACTCTGGGGCCAACGTCCTGACTTTC

clone_size: -
v_call: TRBV11-3
d_call: -
j_call: TRBJ2-7
cdr3_aa: CASSLTRERESGYEQYF
cdr3_nt: TGTGCCAGCAGCCTAACTAGAGAAAGAGAGTCTGGCTACGAGCAGTACTTC

clone_size: -
v_call: TRBV29-1
d_call: TRBD1
j_call: TRBJ1-2
cdr3_aa: CSVPRTGENGYTF
cdr3_nt: TGCAGCGTTCCCAGGACAGGGGAAAATGGCTACACCTTC

clone_size: -
v_call: TRBV6-2/TRBV6-3
d_call: TRBD2
j_call: TRBJ2-1
cdr3_aa: CASSLITSGRKNGNEQFF
cdr3_nt: TGTGCCAGCAGTCTAATTACTAGCGGGAGGAAAAACGGAAATGAGCAGTTCTTC

clone_size: -
v_call: TRBV27
d_call: -
j_call: TRBJ2-5
cdr3_aa: CASSLEGGGIETQYF
cdr3_nt: TGTGCCAGCAGTTTAGAAGGGGGGGGGATAGAGACCCAGTACTTC

clone_size: once
v_call: TRBV19
d_call: -
j_call: TRBJ1-6
cdr3_aa: CASSAQKKSPLHF
cdr3_nt: TGTGCCAGTAGTGCCCAGAAGAAGTCACCCCTCCACTTT

clone_size: -
v_call: TRBV3-1/TRBV3-2
d_call: -
j_call: TRBJ2-6
cdr3_aa: CASSQGRAGGANVLTF
cdr3_nt: TGTGCCAGCAGCCAAGGCAGGGCTGGTGGGGCCAACGTCCTGACTTTC

clone_size: once
v_call: TRBV5-4
d_call: TRBD1
j_call: TRBJ2-7
cdr3_aa: CASSLRGRSYEQYF
cdr3_nt: TGTGCCAGCAGCTTGAGGGGGCGATCCTACGAGCAGTACTTC

clone_size: -
v_call: TRBV9
d_call: -
j_call: TRBJ2-1
cdr3_aa: CASSPSGNEQFF
cdr3_nt: TGTGCCAGCAGCCCATCCGGCAATGAGCAGTTCTTC

clone_size: -
v_call: TRBV27
d_call: TRBD1
j_call: TRBJ2-3
cdr3_aa: CASSPTDTGVQGTQYF
cdr3_nt: TGTGCCAGCAGTCCCACGGACACAGGGGTTCAAGGTACGCAGTATTTT

clone_size: -
v_call: TRBV5-1
d_call: TRBD1
j_call: TRBJ1-6
cdr3_aa: CASSRDSYNSPLHF
cdr3_nt: TGCGCCAGCAGCCGGGACAGCTATAATTCACCCCTCCACTTT

clone_size: -
v_call: TRBV27
d_call: TRBD2
j_call: TRBJ2-1
cdr3_aa: CASSSAGGQEFF
cdr3_nt: TGTGCCAGCAGTTCTGCGGGGGGCCAAGAGTTCTTC

clone_size: once
v_call: TRBV5-5
d_call: -
j_call: TRBJ2-5
cdr3_aa: CASSSADGGETQYF
cdr3_nt: TGTGCCAGCAGCTCCGCGGATGGGGGGGAGACCCAGTACTTC

clone_size: -
v_call: TRBV6-5
d_call: -
j_call: TRBJ1-4
cdr3_aa: CASSRYSATNEKLFF
cdr3_nt: TGTGCCAGCAGTCGTTACAGTGCAACTAATGAAAAACTGTTTTTT

clone_size: -
v_call: TRBV7-8
d_call: -
j_call: TRBJ2-5
cdr3_aa: CASSLEQHQETQYF
cdr3_nt: TGTGCCAGCAGCTTAGAACAGCACCAAGAGACCCAGTACTTC

clone_size: -
v_call: TRBV9
d_call: -
j_call: TRBJ1-1
cdr3_aa: CASSPRGGGGTEAFF
cdr3_nt: TGTGCCAGCAGCCCCAGAGGGGGAGGGGGCACTGAAGCTTTCTTT

clone_size: -
v_call: TRBV11-2
d_call: TRBD1
j_call: TRBJ1-6
cdr3_aa: CASSLDHRGWNSPLHF
cdr3_nt: TGTGCCAGCAGCTTAGACCACAGGGGATGGAATTCACCCCTCCACTTT

clone_size: -
v_call: TRBV28
d_call: -
j_call: TRBJ1-6
cdr3_aa: CASSPPRGPLHF
cdr3_nt: TGTGCCAGCAGTCCCCCCCGGGGACCCCTCCACTTT

clone_size: -
v_call: TRBV7-3
d_call: TRBD1
j_call: TRBJ2-5
cdr3_aa: CASSLAGTGGQETQYF
cdr3_nt: TGTGCCAGCAGCTTAGCGGGGACAGGGGGCCAAGAGACCCAGTACTTC

clone_size: -
v_call: TRBV5-4
d_call: TRBD2
j_call: TRBJ2-3
cdr3_aa: CASSLGLAEDTQYF
cdr3_nt: TGTGCCAGCAGCTTGGGACTAGCGGAAGATACGCAGTATTTT

clone_size: -
v_call: TRBV3-1/TRBV3-2
d_call: TRBD2
j_call: TRBJ2-5
cdr3_aa: CASSLGLAGGLQETQYF
cdr3_nt: TGTGCCAGCAGCCTTGGACTAGCGGGGGGCCTACAAGAGACCCAGTACTTC

clone_size: once
v_call: TRBV7-9
d_call: -
j_call: TRBJ2-1
cdr3_aa: CASSPAYNEQFF
cdr3_nt: TGTGCCAGCAGCCCGGCCTACAATGAGCAGTTCTTC

clone_size: -
v_call: TRBV9
d_call: TRBD1
j_call: TRBJ1-1
cdr3_aa: CASSEGWGTGVTEAFF
cdr3_nt: TGTGCCAGCAGCGAGGGGTGGGGAACAGGGGTGACTGAAGCTTTCTTT

clone_size: few
v_call: TRBV28
d_call: TRBD1
j_call: TRBJ1-1
cdr3_aa: CASTLQGADTEAFF
cdr3_nt: TGTGCCAGCACACTACAGGGGGCGGACACTGAAGCTTTCTTT

clone_size: -
v_call: TRBV28
d_call: TRBD2
j_call: TRBJ2-7
cdr3_aa: CASSSPGGAETYEQYF
cdr3_nt: TGTGCCAGCAGTTCGCCGGGGGGGGCGGAAACTTACGAGCAGTACTTC

clone_size: few
v_call: TRBV28
d_call: TRBD1
j_call: TRBJ1-6
cdr3_aa: CASNGQGFYNSPLHF
cdr3_nt: TGTGCCAGCAACGGACAGGGGTTCTATAATTCACCCCTCCACTTT

clone_size: -
v_call: TRBV6-5
d_call: TRBD1
j_call: TRBJ2-2
cdr3_aa: CASRGQGYTGELFF
cdr3_nt: TGTGCCAGCAGGGGACAGGGGTACACCGGGGAGCTGTTTTTT

clone_size: few
v_call: TRBV6-5
d_call: -
j_call: TRBJ1-1
cdr3_aa: CASSANGNTEAFF
cdr3_nt: TGTGCCAGCAGCGCGAATGGGAACACTGAAGCTTTCTTT

clone_size: few
v_call: TRBV19
d_call: -
j_call: TRBJ1-1
cdr3_aa: CASSRTGMINTEAFF
cdr3_nt: TGTGCCAGTAGTAGGACGGGGATGATAAACACTGAAGCTTTCTTT

clone_size: -
v_call: TRBV19
d_call: TRBD2
j_call: TRBJ2-5
cdr3_aa: CASSRGGLAGGGKETQYF
cdr3_nt: TGTGCCAGTAGCCGCGGAGGACTAGCGGGGGGCGGGAAAGAGACCCAGTACTTC

clone_size: -
v_call: TRBV7-9
d_call: -
j_call: TRBJ2-7
cdr3_aa: CASSFWTTGDEQYF
cdr3_nt: TGTGCCAGCAGCTTCTGGACTACAGGGGACGAGCAGTACTTC

clone_size: -
v_call: TRBV7-3
d_call: -
j_call: TRBJ2-2
cdr3_aa: CASSLRPDTGELFF
cdr3_nt: TGTGCCAGCAGCTTACGTCCGGACACCGGGGAGCTGTTTTTT

clone_size: few
v_call: TRBV18
d_call: TRBD1
j_call: TRBJ1-3
cdr3_aa: CASSRDRGVEAGNTIYF
cdr3_nt: TGTGCCAGCTCGCGGGACAGGGGAGTCGAGGCTGGAAACACCATATATTTT

clone_size: -
v_call: TRBV6-5
d_call: -
j_call: TRBJ1-6
cdr3_aa: CASSPTGLANSPLHF
cdr3_nt: TGTGCCAGCAGCCCGACGGGTTTGGCAAATTCACCCCTCCACTTT

clone_size: -
v_call: TRBV6-1
d_call: -
j_call: TRBJ2-7
cdr3_aa: CASSEGLGHFYEQYF
cdr3_nt: TGTGCCAGCAGTGAGGGTTTGGGACACTTCTACGAGCAGTACTTC

clone_size: -
v_call: TRBV5-4
d_call: TRBD1
j_call: TRBJ2-7
cdr3_aa: CASSLDRGLGEQYF
cdr3_nt: TGTGCCAGCAGCCTCGACAGGGGGCTGGGGGAGCAGTACTTC

clone_size: -
v_call: TRBV27
d_call: TRBD1
j_call: TRBJ2-5
cdr3_aa: CASSFYPRTGSGQETQYF
cdr3_nt: TGTGCCAGCAGTTTCTATCCCCGGACAGGGTCTGGGCAAGAGACCCAGTACTTC

clone_size: -
v_call: TRBV7-2
d_call: TRBD1
j_call: TRBJ2-3
cdr3_aa: CASSLPRGQKYTDTQYF
cdr3_nt: TGTGCCAGCAGCCTGCCACGGGGACAGAAGTATACAGATACGCAGTATTTT

clone_size: -
v_call: TRBV6-2/TRBV6-3
d_call: -
j_call: TRBJ2-7
cdr3_aa: CASSYSPGDYEQYF
cdr3_nt: TGTGCCAGCAGTTATAGCCCAGGGGACTACGAGCAGTACTTC

clone_size: -
v_call: TRBV5-1
d_call: -
j_call: TRBJ1-4
cdr3_aa: CASSAGRGPNEKLFF
cdr3_nt: TGCGCCAGCTCGGCGGGACGGGGCCCTAATGAAAAACTGTTTTTT

clone_size: -
v_call: TRBV28
d_call: TRBD2
j_call: TRBJ2-7
cdr3_aa: CASSSRLAGPVVYEQYF
cdr3_nt: TGTGCCAGCAGTTCACGACTAGCGGGCCCGGTAGTCTACGAGCAGTACTTC

clone_size: -
v_call: TRBV7-9
d_call: -
j_call: TRBJ1-1
cdr3_aa: CASSPPPLNTEAFF
cdr3_nt: TGTGCCAGCAGCCCTCCCCCACTCAACACTGAAGCTTTCTTT

clone_size: -
v_call: TRBV3-1/TRBV3-2
d_call: -
j_call: TRBJ2-7
cdr3_aa: CASSQDTYEQYF
cdr3_nt: TGTGCCAGCAGCCAAGATACTTACGAGCAGTACTTC

clone_size: -
v_call: TRBV5-1
d_call: -
j_call: TRBJ1-6
cdr3_aa: CASSLGGNSPLHF
cdr3_nt: TGCGCCAGCAGCTTGGGAGGGAATTCACCCCTCCACTTT

clone_size: -
v_call: TRBV19
d_call: -
j_call: TRBJ2-6
cdr3_aa: CASRSRGSGANVLTF
cdr3_nt: TGTGCCAGTAGGTCCCGGGGCTCTGGGGCCAACGTCCTGACTTTC

clone_size: -
v_call: TRBV28
d_call: TRBD2
j_call: TRBJ2-3
cdr3_aa: CASSHPGLALQFDTQYF
cdr3_nt: TGTGCCAGCAGTCATCCGGGACTAGCGCTCCAGTTTGATACGCAGTATTTT

clone_size: -
v_call: TRBV9
d_call: -
j_call: TRBJ2-1
cdr3_aa: CASSVVGWGVGNEQFF
cdr3_nt: TGTGCCAGCAGCGTAGTAGGTTGGGGAGTGGGGAATGAGCAGTTCTTC

clone_size: -
v_call: TRBV7-9
d_call: -
j_call: TRBJ2-5
cdr3_aa: CASSPRGSGGEETQYF
cdr3_nt: TGTGCCAGCAGCCCCCGGGGGAGCGGAGGAGAAGAGACCCAGTACTTC

clone_size: -
v_call: TRBV5-6
d_call: TRBD2
j_call: TRBJ2-7
cdr3_aa: CASNGGGTYEQYF
cdr3_nt: TGTGCCAGCAACGGGGGAGGGACCTACGAGCAGTACTTC

clone_size: -
v_call: TRBV15
d_call: -
j_call: TRBJ1-4
cdr3_aa: CATSRDRVEKWVFF
cdr3_nt: TGTGCCACCAGCAGAGACAGGGTAGAAAAGTGGGTGTTTTTT

clone_size: -
v_call: TRBV5-1
d_call: TRBD2
j_call: TRBJ2-7
cdr3_aa: CASSLASGRYEQYF
cdr3_nt: TGCGCCAGCAGCTTGGCTAGCGGGAGATACGAGCAGTACTTC

clone_size: -
v_call: TRBV5-1
d_call: TRBD1
j_call: TRBJ2-5
cdr3_aa: CASSPGQGQETQYF
cdr3_nt: TGCGCCAGCAGCCCCGGACAGGGACAAGAGACCCAGTACTTC

clone_size: once
v_call: TRBV30
d_call: TRBD1
j_call: TRBJ1-1
cdr3_aa: CAWSIYRGNTEAFF
cdr3_nt: TGTGCCTGGAGTATTTACAGGGGGAACACTGAAGCTTTCTTT

clone_size: -
v_call: TRBV27
d_call: TRBD1
j_call: TRBJ2-4
cdr3_aa: CASSGTGGKNIQYF
cdr3_nt: TGTGCCAGCAGCGGGACAGGGGGCAAAAACATTCAGTACTTC